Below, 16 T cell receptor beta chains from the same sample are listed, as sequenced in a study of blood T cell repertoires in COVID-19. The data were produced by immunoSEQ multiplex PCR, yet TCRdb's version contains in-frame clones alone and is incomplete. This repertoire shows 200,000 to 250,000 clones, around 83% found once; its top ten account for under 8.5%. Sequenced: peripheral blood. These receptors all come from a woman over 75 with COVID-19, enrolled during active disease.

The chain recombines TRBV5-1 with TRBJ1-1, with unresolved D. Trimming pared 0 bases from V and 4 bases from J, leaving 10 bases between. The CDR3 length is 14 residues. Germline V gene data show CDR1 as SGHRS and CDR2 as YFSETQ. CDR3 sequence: CASSLVGSGTEAFF. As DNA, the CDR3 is TGCGCCAGCAGCTTGGTAGGTAGCGGCACTGAAGCTTTCTTT.

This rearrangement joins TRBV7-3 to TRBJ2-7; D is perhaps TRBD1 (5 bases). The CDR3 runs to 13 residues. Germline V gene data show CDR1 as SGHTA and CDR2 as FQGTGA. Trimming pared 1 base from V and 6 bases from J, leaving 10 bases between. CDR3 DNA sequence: TGTGCCAGCAGCTTAAGTTTTCAGGGCGAGCAGTACTTC. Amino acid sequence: CASSLSFQGEQYF.

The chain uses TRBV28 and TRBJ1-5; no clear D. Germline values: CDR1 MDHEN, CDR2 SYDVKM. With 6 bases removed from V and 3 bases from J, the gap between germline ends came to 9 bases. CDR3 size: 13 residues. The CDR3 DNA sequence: TGTGCCAGCAGATACCAGTTCAATCAGCCCCAGCATTTT. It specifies CASRYQFNQPQHF.

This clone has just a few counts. In DNA, the CDR3 is TGTGCCAGCAGCCTCGATAGCGGATACTCCTACAATGAGCAGTTCTTC. As protein: CASSLDSGYSYNEQFF. The genes are TRBV9 and TRBJ2-1; D perhaps matches TRBD2 (6 bases). This CDR3 spans 16 amino acids. V was pared by 4 bases and J by 0 bases, with 14 bases between. Germline CDR1 SGDLS, CDR2 YYNGEE.

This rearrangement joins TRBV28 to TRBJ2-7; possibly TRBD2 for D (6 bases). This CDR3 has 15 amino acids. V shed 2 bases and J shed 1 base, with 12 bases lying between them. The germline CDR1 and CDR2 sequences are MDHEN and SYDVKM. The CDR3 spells CASSLRAEGSYEQYF. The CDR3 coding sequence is TGTGCCAGCAGTTTAAGAGCGGAGGGATCCTACGAGCAGTACTTC.

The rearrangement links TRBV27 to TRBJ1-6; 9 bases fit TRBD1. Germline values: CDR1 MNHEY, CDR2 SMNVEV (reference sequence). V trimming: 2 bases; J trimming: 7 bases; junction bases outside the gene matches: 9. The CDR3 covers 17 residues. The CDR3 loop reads CASSLTPGGQGNSPLHF. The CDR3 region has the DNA TGTGCCAGCAGTTTAACACCCGGGGGACAGGGAAATTCACCCCTCCACTTT.

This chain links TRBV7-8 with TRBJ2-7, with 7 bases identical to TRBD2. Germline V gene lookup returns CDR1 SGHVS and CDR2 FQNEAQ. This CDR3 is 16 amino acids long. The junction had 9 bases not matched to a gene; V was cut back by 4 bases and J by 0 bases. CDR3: CASSWVVGGISYEQYF. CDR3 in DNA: TGTGCCAGCAGCTGGGTGGTGGGGGGGATCTCCTACGAGCAGTACTTC.

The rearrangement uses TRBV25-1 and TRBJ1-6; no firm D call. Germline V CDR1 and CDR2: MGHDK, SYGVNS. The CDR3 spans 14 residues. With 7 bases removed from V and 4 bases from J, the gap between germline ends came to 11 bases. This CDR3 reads CASKSHTYNSPLHF. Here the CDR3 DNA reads TGTGCCAGCAAGAGCCATACGTATAATTCACCCCTCCACTTT.

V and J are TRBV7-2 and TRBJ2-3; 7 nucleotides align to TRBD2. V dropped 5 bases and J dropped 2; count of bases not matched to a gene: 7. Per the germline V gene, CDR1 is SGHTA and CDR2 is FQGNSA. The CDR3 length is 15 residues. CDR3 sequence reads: CASSVRAGNTDTQYF. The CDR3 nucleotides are TGTGCCAGCAGCGTCAGAGCGGGGAACACAGATACGCAGTATTTT. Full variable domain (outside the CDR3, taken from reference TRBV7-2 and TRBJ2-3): GAGVSQSPSNKVTEKGKDVELRCDPISGHTALYWYRQSLGQGLEFLIYFQGNSAPDKSGLPSDRFSAERTGGSVSTLTIQRTQQEDSAVYLCASSVRAGNTDTQYFGPGTRLTVL.

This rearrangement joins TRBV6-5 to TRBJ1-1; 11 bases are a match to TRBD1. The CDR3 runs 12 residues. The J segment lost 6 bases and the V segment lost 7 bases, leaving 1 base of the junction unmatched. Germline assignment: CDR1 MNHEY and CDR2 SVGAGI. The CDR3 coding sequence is TGTGCCAGCACGGGACAGGGGGCTGAAGCTTTCTTT. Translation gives CASTGQGAEAFF.

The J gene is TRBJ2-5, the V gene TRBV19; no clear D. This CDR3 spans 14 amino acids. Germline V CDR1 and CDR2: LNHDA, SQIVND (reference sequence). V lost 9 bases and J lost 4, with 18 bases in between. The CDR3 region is CASRGVGLGETQYF. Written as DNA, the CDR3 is TGTGCCAGCAGAGGTGTCGGGTTAGGAGAGACCCAGTACTTC. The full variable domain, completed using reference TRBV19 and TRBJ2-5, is DGGITQSPKYLFRKEGQNVTLSCEQNLNHDAMYWYRQDPGQGLRLIYYSQIVNDFQKGDIAEGYSVSREKKESFPLTVTSAQKNPTAFYLCASRGVGLGETQYFGPGTRLLVL.

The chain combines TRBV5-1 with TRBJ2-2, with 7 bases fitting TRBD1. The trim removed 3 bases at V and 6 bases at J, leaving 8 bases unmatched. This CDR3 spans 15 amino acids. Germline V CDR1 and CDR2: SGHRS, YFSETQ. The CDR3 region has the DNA TGCGCCAGCAGCTCTAATTACCAGGGGGCCGGGGAGCTGTTTTTT. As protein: CASSSNYQGAGELFF.

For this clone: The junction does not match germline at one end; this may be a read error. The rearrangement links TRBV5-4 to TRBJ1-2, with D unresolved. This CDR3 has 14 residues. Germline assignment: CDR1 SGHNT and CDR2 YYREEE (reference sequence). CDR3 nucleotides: TGTGCCAGCAGCTTGTCACAGAATAACGATGGCTACACCTTC. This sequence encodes CASSLSQNNDGYTF.

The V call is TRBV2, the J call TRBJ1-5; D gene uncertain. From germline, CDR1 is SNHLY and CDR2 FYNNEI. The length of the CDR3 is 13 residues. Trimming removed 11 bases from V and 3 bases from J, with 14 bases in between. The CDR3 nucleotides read TGTGCCGGCAACCGGGGTATCAATCAGCCCCAGCATTTT. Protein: CAGNRGINQPQHF.

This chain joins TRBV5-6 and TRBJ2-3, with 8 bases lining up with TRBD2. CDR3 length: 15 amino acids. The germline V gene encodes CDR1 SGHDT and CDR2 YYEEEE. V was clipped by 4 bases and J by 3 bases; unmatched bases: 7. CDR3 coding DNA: TGTGCCAGCAGCCCATGGGGGACTAGTACAGATACGCAGTATTTT. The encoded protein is CASSPWGTSTDTQYF.

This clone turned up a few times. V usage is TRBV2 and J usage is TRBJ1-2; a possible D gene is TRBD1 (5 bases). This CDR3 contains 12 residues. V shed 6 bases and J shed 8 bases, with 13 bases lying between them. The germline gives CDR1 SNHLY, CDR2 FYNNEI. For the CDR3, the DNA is TGTGCCAGCAGAAGGGGCTCGTTCGGCTACACCTTC. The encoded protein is CASRRGSFGYTF. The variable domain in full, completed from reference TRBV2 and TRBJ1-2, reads EPEVTQTPSHQVTQMGQEVILRCVPISNHLYFYWYRQILGQKVEFLVSFYNNEISEKSEIFDDQFSVERPDGSNFTLKIRSTKLEDSAMYFCASRRGSFGYTFGSGTRLTVV.